Sequencing of this T cell receptor (beta chain) was carried out in a study of T cell responses to AZD1222 COVID-19 vaccine. Overall study results and limits: Seropositivity was recorded at baseline in only 6 or 7 AZD1222 recipients. Increases in Spike-specific TCR breadth and depth were seen after two AZD1222 doses. There were mostly white British donors and more females than males, and clonal diversity was possibly underestimated. Spike regions recognized by vaccine-associated CD4 TCRs spanned the protein, led by 160-218 and 743-854.

Germline trimming cut 4 bases from V and 7 bases from J; bases unmatched to any gene: 10. The CDR3 consists of 15 residues. Germline V gene lookup returns CDR1 MNHEY and CDR2 SMNVEV (reference sequence). Regarding this clone: Antigen unknown.

Sequencing used immunoSEQ multiplex PCR; TCRdb keeps in-frame clones, though not all of them. Here the sample spans about 99,000 clones, approximately 90% being singletons. The receptor was isolated from an adult in good health. The sample consisted of peripheral blood, taken on day 0 of AZD1222 vaccination. The chain links TRBV27 to TRBJ1-5, with 7 positions matching TRBD1. CDR3 in amino acids: CASSSLTGRIQPQHF. The CDR3 nucleotides are TGTGCCAGCAGTTCCTTGACAGGGAGGATACAGCCCCAGCATTTT.